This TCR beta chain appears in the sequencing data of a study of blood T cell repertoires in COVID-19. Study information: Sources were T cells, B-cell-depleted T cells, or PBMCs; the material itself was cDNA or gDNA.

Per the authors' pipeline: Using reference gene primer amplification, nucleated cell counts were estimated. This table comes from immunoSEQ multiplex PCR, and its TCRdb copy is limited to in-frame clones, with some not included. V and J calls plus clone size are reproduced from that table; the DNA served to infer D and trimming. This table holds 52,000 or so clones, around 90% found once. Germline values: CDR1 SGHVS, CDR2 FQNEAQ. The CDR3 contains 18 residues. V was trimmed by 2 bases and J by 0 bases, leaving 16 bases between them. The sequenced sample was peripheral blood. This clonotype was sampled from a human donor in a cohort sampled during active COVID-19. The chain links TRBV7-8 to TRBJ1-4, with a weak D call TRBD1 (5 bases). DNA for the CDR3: TGTGCCAGCAGCTTATGGGCAGGGAACAGTGCAACTAATGAAAAACTGTTTTTT. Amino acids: CASSLWAGNSATNEKLFF.